Sequencing of this T cell receptor (beta chain) was carried out in a study of T cell responses to AZD1222 COVID-19 vaccine (dated by TCRdb to the early 2020s). About the investigation overall: AZD1222 recipients given second doses at about 4 weeks or at about 12 weeks were pooled, since spike-specific TCR depth and breadth were not found to differ between the two schedules. TCR sequencing was performed for about 240 trial participants, of whom roughly 200 were given two doses of AZD1222 and some 26 were given two doses of MenACWY control vaccine. Enrollment into the trials was organized by age into subgroups of 18-55, 56-69 and 70-plus years, and those subgroups contained roughly 150, 30 and 60 TCR-sequenced participants, respectively.

The CDR3 sequence holds 12 residues, the cysteine and phenylalanine included. The kept DNA is CDR3 alone, 36 bases in frame from the first base. Taken from the germline V gene (reference sequence), the CDR1 and CDR2 loops are LNHDA and SQIVND. Deletion took 2 bases off V and 7 bases off J, with a span of 8 bases between the germline ends. Paper-wide results and their limitations: Nearly half of unique spike-specific TCRs reportedly recognized epitopes outside regions mutated in the B.1.351 and B.1.1.7 variants. Because no day 14 peak-response samples were available, repertoires were characterized only after the peak T cell response. The whole spike protein was spanned by vaccine-associated CD4 TCRs, and dominant responses were seen in regions 160-218 and 743-854. Conclusions about previously exposed vaccinees are limited because only five to seven AZD1222 recipients were SARS-CoV-2 seropositive at baseline. Most participants were white British and females outnumbered males, and the authors suggested that clonal diversity may have been underestimated. In the small 56-69-year group, the increase in depth fell short of significance, most likely because of low power. Spike-specific TCR breadth and depth rose significantly after two AZD1222 doses compared with day 0 and with MenACWY recipients.

The CDR3 regions of human TCRbeta chains were subjected to immunosequencing. Concerning the study's data processing: Repertoire TCRs were checked for matches against a reference library of SARS-CoV-2-specific TCRs that had been generated using the MIRA antigen-specificity platform. Breadth meant the fraction of unique TCRs that were SARS-CoV-2-associated, whereas depth meant the fraction of total T cells that were SARS-CoV-2-associated. Using the MIRA data, every spike-specific TCR was mapped to the spike region that the TCR reacted to and assigned to either a CD4 or a CD8 class. Log10-transformed breadth and depth values were compared by one-way ANOVA with Sidak's multiple comparisons tests. Held by TCRdb, this immuneACCESS table contains in-frame sequences only and omits some clones. Under half of the omission traces to an unresolved V gene where checked; the cause of the rest is unknown. That table is the source of V, J and clone size, and D and trimming were worked out from the DNA. This sample is represented by 90,000 to 120,000 clones; roughly 87% of them were singletons. The ten top clones hold around 4.5% of the sample.

The time point label on this specimen signifies: baseline before first vaccination. The vaccinee samples were drawn from two UK trials, COV001 and COV002, one of which was a single-blind randomized controlled phase 2/3 trial testing AZD1222 (ChAdOx1 nCoV-19) in healthy adults. For TCRbeta chain sequencing, PBMC samples from trial participants were taken at day 0 and at day 28 after the second dose. The table lists this clone with a few counts. Which antigen it targets is not known. Base qualities were left out, and no much larger clone turns up one base away. The clonotype was recovered from an adult in good health. The rearranged chain carries TRBV19 and TRBJ1-2, with the D gene not clear enough to name. The input for sequencing was peripheral blood, taken on day 0 of AZD1222 vaccination. The DNA sequence reads TGTGCCAGTAGTATATCGGTATCTGGCTACACCTTC. The resulting protein is CASSISVSGYTF.